The 18 T cell receptor beta chains below were found in one sample sequenced in a study of Graves' ophthalmopathy and Graves' hyperthyroidism. Beta-chain TCR CDR3 regions were amplified from RNA transcripts. RT-PCR in the first round used HTBI primers; a second-round multiplex PCR followed. TCRdb processed the multiplex PCR reads anew with MiXCR; each CDR3 protein has one entry. Seen here are about 390,000 distinct CDR3 sequences, roughly 17% observed once, and the top ten hold roughly 2.6%. Input material: peripheral blood. The receptors here all came from an adult woman with stable Graves' hyperthyroidism.

At least ten counts were recorded for this clonotype. Since a much larger clone is just one base distant, this may be a read error. The chain links TRBV6-2 or TRBV6-3 to TRBJ2-5, with 10 positions matching TRBD2. The CDR3 is 14 residues long. Trimming removed 10 bases from V and 9 bases from J; junction bases left unmatched: 14. Germline CDR1 reads MNHEY; CDR2 reads SVGEGT. The CDR3 nucleotides are TGTGCCATCCATTCTAGCGGGAGTCGGAAGGCCCAGTACTTC. Its protein is CAIHSSGSRKAQYF.

This clonotype was seen repeatedly, ten times or more. The rearrangement uses TRBV20-1 and TRBJ1-5; D is undetermined. The V gene lost 2 bases and the J gene lost 6 bases, with 11 bases spanning the gap. The germline gives CDR1 DFQATT, CDR2 SNEGSKA (reference sequence). This CDR3 has 13 residues. CDR3 amino acids: CSARPAPRQPQHF. CDR3 nucleotide sequence: TGCAGTGCTAGACCCGCTCCCCGTCAGCCCCAGCATTTT.

In its sample, this clonotype was seen many times. This chain joins TRBV2 and TRBJ1-5; 9 bases agree with TRBD1. This CDR3 region has 15 residues. The V segment lost 6 bases and the J segment 5 bases; nucleotides outside the gene matches: 8. In germline, CDR1 is SNHLY, CDR2 FYNNEI. The CDR3 DNA reads as TGTGCCAGCAGGCGGGGGGACAGGGTTTATCAGCCCCAGCATTTT. This encodes CASRRGDRVYQPQHF.

V and J are TRBV19 and TRBJ2-2, with D possibly matching TRBD2 (6 bases). CDR3 length: 16 amino acids. Germline CDR1 reads LNHDA; CDR2 reads SQIVND (reference sequence). V lost 2 bases to trimming and J lost 2 bases, with 12 bases between them. The CDR3 region is CASSISSGTNTGELFF. As DNA, the CDR3 is TGTGCCAGTAGTATAAGTTCAGGGACTAACACCGGGGAGCTGTTTTTT.

The chain carries TRBV12-3 or TRBV12-4 and TRBJ1-5, with a weak D call TRBD1 (5 bases). The CDR3 contains 14 residues. Trimming took off 5 bases at V and 9 bases at J, with 17 bases between the two ends. Written as DNA, the CDR3 is TGTGCCAGCAGTCGGGGGGGGGGAAGTCCGCCCCAGCATTTT. Protein sequence: CASSRGGGSPPQHF.

DNA of the CDR3: TGTGCCAGCAGCCCCGGTGTTGATAGCAATCAGCCCCAGCATTTT. It yields the protein CASSPGVDSNQPQHF. The rearrangement joins TRBV7-9 to TRBJ1-5, with D unclear. Germline V CDR1 and CDR2: SEHNR, FQNEAQ (reference sequence). The CDR3 is 15 amino acids. V lost 5 bases to trimming and J lost 0 bases, with 11 bases between them. The whole variable domain, remainder taken from reference TRBV7-9 and TRBJ1-5, is DTGVSQNPRHKITKRGQNVTFRCDPISEHNRLYWYRQTLGQGPEFLTYFQNEAQLEKSRLLSDRFSAERPKGSFSTLEIQRTEQGDSAMYLCASSPGVDSNQPQHFGDGTRLSIL.

This clonotype was seen at least ten times. The gene calls are TRBV27 and TRBJ2-5; D call uncertain. The CDR3 runs 15 residues. Germline-derived CDR1 and CDR2 are MNHEY and SMNVEV (reference sequence). Between the trimmed V and J ends, which lost 4 bases and 0 bases, there was a span of 12 bases. CDR3 region: CASSSYPGYQETQYF. The CDR3 nucleotides read TGTGCCAGCAGTTCTTACCCAGGATACCAAGAGACCCAGTACTTC.

This clonotype came up many times. The junction and the germline gene differ at one end; a read error may be behind it. The rearrangement links TRBV12-3 or TRBV12-4 to TRBJ2-4; 8 nucleotides match TRBD2. The CDR3 loop spans 14 amino acids. CDR3 DNA sequence: TGTGCCAGCAGTTATTCGGGAGGGCCGGACATTAAGTACTTC. Translated, it gives CASSYSGGPDIKYF.

The genes are TRBV6-2 or TRBV6-3 and TRBJ2-7, with D perhaps matching TRBD1 (5 bases). Per the germline V gene, CDR1 is MNHEY and CDR2 is SVGEGT. This CDR3 comprises 11 residues. V shed 2 bases and J shed 9 bases, with 8 bases lying between them. The CDR3 nucleotides read TGTGCCAGCAGTTACGGGGCGCTGCAGTACTTC. Amino acid sequence: CASSYGALQYF.

With respect to this clonotype: The germline gene is not matched at one end of the junction; a read error may be the cause. The chain is built from TRBV28 and TRBJ2-5; D not resolved. Germline assignment: CDR1 MDHEN and CDR2 SYDVKM. The CDR3 has 11 residues. CDR3 DNA sequence: TGTGCCTGCAGTTTCGTGTCACCCCAGTACTTC. The encoded protein is CACSFVSPQYF.

In its sample, this clonotype was seen many times. The chain's CDR3 is CASSLVNTEAFF. The CDR3 DNA reads as TGTGCCAGCAGTTTAGTAAACACTGAAGCTTTCTTT. V is TRBV12-3 or TRBV12-4 and J is TRBJ1-1; D unresolved. This CDR3 has 12 residues. V lost 1 base and J 2 bases, leaving 2 bases between the germline ends.

This clonotype was detected many times. The chain joins TRBV19 to TRBJ2-7, with TRBD2 matching 7 bases. The CDR3 has 14 amino acids. The ends lost 5 bases at V and 4 bases at J; junction bases unmatched: 8. CDR1 and CDR2 from the germline V gene are LNHDA and SQIVND (reference sequence). The CDR3 sequence: CASSAQNGGYEQYF. The CDR3 bases are TGTGCCAGTAGTGCCCAAAACGGGGGGTACGAGCAGTACTTC.

Only a few counts were recorded for this clonotype. The J gene is TRBJ2-5, the V gene TRBV28, with 10 bases identical to TRBD2. CDR3 size: 15 residues. With V trimmed by 5 bases and J by 5 bases, 8 bases remained unmatched. Germline loops: CDR1 MDHEN, CDR2 SYDVKM. The CDR3 is CASSTPLAGRETQYF. The CDR3, as DNA: TGTGCCAGCAGTACTCCACTAGCGGGACGGGAGACCCAGTACTTC. Filled out from reference TRBV28 and TRBJ2-5, the complete variable domain reads DVKVTQSSRYLVKRTGEKVFLECVQDMDHENMFWYRQDPGLGLRLIYFSYDVKMKEKGDIPEGYSVSREKKERFSLILESASTNQTSMYLCASSTPLAGRETQYFGPGTRLLVL.

This clonotype was seen ten or more times. The chain recombines TRBV27 with TRBJ2-7; D is uncertain. The CDR3 totals 14 residues. The ends were cut back, 8 bases at V and 1 base at J, with 15 bases in the middle. The V gene's germline CDR1 is MNHEY and CDR2 SMNVEV (reference sequence). CDR3 bases: TGTGCCAGCCGCCCCCGTCGGCAGTCCTACGAGCAGTACTTC. It codes for CASRPRRQSYEQYF.

V usage is TRBV7-3 and J usage is TRBJ1-2, with D unresolved. The length of the CDR3 is 14 residues. Deletions cut 4 bases from V and 4 bases from J, with 13 bases between. Per the germline V gene, CDR1 is SGHTA and CDR2 is FQGTGA. The CDR3 region is CASSSWEMVYGYTF. The CDR3 DNA reads as TGTGCCAGCAGCTCCTGGGAGATGGTCTATGGCTACACCTTC.

This clonotype was seen repeatedly, ten times or more. The DNA of the CDR3 is TGCAGCGTTGTAGCGGACAAGGGGGGGACCCAGTACTTC. It yields the protein CSVVADKGGTQYF. V is TRBV29-1 and J is TRBJ2-5; D may correspond to TRBD1 or TRBD2 (6 bases each). Germline CDR1 reads SQVTM; CDR2 reads ANQGSEA. V dropped 4 bases and J dropped 7 bases, with 16 bases sitting between them. The CDR3 loop spans 13 amino acids.

There are many counts of this clonotype. The V call is TRBV20-1, the J call TRBJ2-6; a possible D gene is TRBD2 (5 bases). V was trimmed by 3 bases and J by 0 bases, leaving 12 bases between them. The CDR3 loop spans 16 amino acids. Germline CDR1 and CDR2: DFQATT and SNEGSKA (reference sequence). The CDR3 protein is CSARRSGLSGANVLTF. CDR3 in DNA: TGCAGTGCTAGGAGGTCAGGACTCTCTGGGGCCAACGTCCTGACTTTC.

A note on this clonotype: Given a much more abundant clone one base away, this may be a read error. The rearrangement links TRBV7-9 to TRBJ2-7; D is possibly TRBD2 (6 bases). Germline-derived CDR1 and CDR2 are SEHNR and FQNEAQ (reference sequence). This CDR3 contains 15 residues. Here the CDR3 reads CVSSLLGGVANEQYF. The CDR3 DNA reads TGTGTCAGCAGCTTACTGGGGGGAGTAGCGAACGAGCAGTACTTC.